A selection of T cell receptor beta chains follows, all from one sample in a study of T cell responses to AZD1222 COVID-19 vaccine. Clones were read by immunoSEQ multiplex PCR, and TCRdb kept only the in-frame ones, dropping some. The table includes 180,000 or so clones, 85% to 95% detected once. The sequences come from peripheral blood, collected on day 0 of AZD1222 vaccination. These receptors were taken from an adult in good health. CDR3s include the opening cysteine and the closing phenylalanine or tryptophan. D genes are given only for firm matches. Rows give clone size only sometimes, using once, few, many, or a class for an expanded clone.

TRBJ2-3,TRBD1,TRBV7-9,.,CASSSQGAIDTQYF,TGTGCCAGCAGCTCTCAGGGGGCGATAGATACGCAGTATTTT
TRBJ2-3,.,TRBV21-1,once,CASSKRLRDTQYF,TGTGCCAGCAGCAAAAGGCTCCGAGATACGCAGTATTTT
TRBJ1-3,.,TRBV28,few,CASSLVPGNTIYF,TGTGCCAGCAGTTTAGTCCCTGGAAACACCATATATTTT
TRBJ1-1,.,TRBV24-1,.,CATSDSHNYAEAFF,TGTGCCACCAGTGACTCCCACAATTACGCTGAAGCTTTCTTT
TRBJ1-2,.,TRBV4-1,.,CASSQAPGNYGYTF,TGCGCCAGCAGCCAAGCACCAGGGAACTATGGCTACACCTTC
TRBJ1-2,TRBD1,TRBV13,few,CASSYQGDYGYTF,TGTGCCAGCAGCTATCAGGGGGACTATGGCTACACCTTC
TRBJ2-1,.,TRBV19,.,CASSIRGAGNNEQFF,TGTGCCAGTAGTATCCGGGGGGCGGGTAACAATGAGCAGTTCTTC
TRBJ1-1,TRBD1,TRBV28,.,CASSLSEGAFTEAFF,TGTGCCAGCAGTTTATCGGAGGGGGCGTTCACTGAAGCTTTCTTT
TRBJ1-6,.,TRBV5-1,.,CASSLGTTVNSPLHF,TGCGCCAGCAGCTTGGGTACGACAGTTAATTCACCCCTCCACTTT
TRBJ1-2,.,TRBV29-1,.,CSVEVDGAPTDYGYTF,TGCAGCGTTGAGGTGGACGGTGCCCCGACCGACTATGGCTACACCTTC
TRBJ2-3,.,TRBV12-1,.,CASSLPGLLEPDTQYF,TGTGCCAGCAGCTTACCCGGACTCCTCGAGCCAGATACGCAGTATTTT
TRBJ1-2,.,TRBV12-3/TRBV12-4,.,CASSHGPSHGYTF,TGTGCCAGCAGTCACGGCCCCTCTCATGGCTACACCTTC
TRBJ2-3,.,TRBV19,once,CASAAGEDTQYF,TGTGCCAGCGCGGCAGGGGAAGATACGCAGTATTTT
TRBJ2-3,.,TRBV12-5,.,CASEPLGGGTDTQYF,TGTGCTAGTGAACCCTTGGGTGGCGGCACAGATACGCAGTATTTT
TRBJ1-1,.,TRBV18,.,CASSPRVGITEAFF,TGTGCCAGCTCACCGAGGGTAGGGATCACTGAAGCTTTCTTT
TRBJ1-1,.,TRBV2,few,CASEGGTEAFF,TGTGCCAGCGAGGGAGGGACTGAAGCTTTCTTT
TRBJ1-1,.,TRBV18,once,CASSPRGENTEAFF,TGTGCCAGCTCACCCCGGGGCGAGAACACTGAAGCTTTCTTT
TRBJ1-1,.,TRBV7-9,.,CASSLVRDTEAFF,TGTGCCAGCAGCTTAGTCAGGGACACTGAAGCTTTCTTT
TRBJ2-7,.,TRBV5-1,.,CASRDSYEQYF,TGCGCCAGCAGGGACTCCTACGAGCAGTACTTC
TRBJ1-5,.,TRBV4-1,.,CASSQESGNQPQHF,TGCGCCAGCAGCCAAGAATCCGGGAATCAGCCCCAGCATTTT